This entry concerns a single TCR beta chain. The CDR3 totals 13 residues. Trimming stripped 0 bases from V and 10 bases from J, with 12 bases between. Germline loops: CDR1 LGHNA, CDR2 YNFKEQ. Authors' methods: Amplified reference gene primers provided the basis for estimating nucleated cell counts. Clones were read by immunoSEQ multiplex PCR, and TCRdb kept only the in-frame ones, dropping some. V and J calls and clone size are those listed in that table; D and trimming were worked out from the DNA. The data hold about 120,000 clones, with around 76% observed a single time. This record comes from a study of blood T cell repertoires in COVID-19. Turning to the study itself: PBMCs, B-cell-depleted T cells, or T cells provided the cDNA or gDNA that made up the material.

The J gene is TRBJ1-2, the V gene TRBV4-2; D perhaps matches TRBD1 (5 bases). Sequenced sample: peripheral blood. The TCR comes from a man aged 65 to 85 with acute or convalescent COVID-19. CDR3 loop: CASSQDWGGTYTF. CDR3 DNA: TGTGCCAGCAGCCAAGATTGGGGCGGGACCTACACCTTC.